This T cell receptor (beta chain) was recovered during a study of CD8 T cells in ankylosing spondylitis. MiXCR, run by TCRdb on the 5' RACE reads, gives a single entry per CDR3 protein. There are about 210,000 distinct CDR3 sequences in the sample; 8.2% occur only once, and around 4.8% lies in the top ten. This clonotype was recorded at least ten times. Antigen unknown. V lost 0 bases, J lost 5 bases, and 14 bases lay in between. The length of the CDR3 is 15 residues. CDR1 is MNHEY, CDR2 SMNVEV, per germline (reference sequence). Study conclusions and caveats: Past studies reported some motif variants in reactive arthritis synovial fluid and blood.

Material: blood, either unsorted or a sorted T cell fraction (not recorded which). V and J are TRBV27 and TRBJ2-7; weak D call: TRBD1 (6 bases). This clonotype was sampled from a female donor with ankylosing spondylitis or in good health (not recorded which). The CDR3 here is CASSLSTRTVNEQYF. CDR3 coding DNA: TGTGCCAGCAGTTTATCGACCCGGACAGTAAACGAGCAGTACTTC.